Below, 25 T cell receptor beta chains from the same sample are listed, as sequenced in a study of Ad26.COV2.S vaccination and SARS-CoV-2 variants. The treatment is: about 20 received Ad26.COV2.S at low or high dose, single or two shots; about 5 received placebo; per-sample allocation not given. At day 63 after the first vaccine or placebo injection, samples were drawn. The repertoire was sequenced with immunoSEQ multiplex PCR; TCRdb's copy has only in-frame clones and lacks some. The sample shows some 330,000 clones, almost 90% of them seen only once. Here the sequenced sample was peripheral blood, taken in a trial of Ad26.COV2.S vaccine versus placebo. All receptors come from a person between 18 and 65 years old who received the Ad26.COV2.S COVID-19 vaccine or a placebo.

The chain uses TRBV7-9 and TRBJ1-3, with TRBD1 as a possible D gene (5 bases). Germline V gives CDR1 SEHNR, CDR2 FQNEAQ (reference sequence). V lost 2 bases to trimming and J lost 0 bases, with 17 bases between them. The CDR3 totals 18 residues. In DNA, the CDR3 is TGTGCCAGCAGCTTATTCCAGGGTCGGGTAGACTCTGGAAACACCATATATTTT. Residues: CASSLFQGRVDSGNTIYF.

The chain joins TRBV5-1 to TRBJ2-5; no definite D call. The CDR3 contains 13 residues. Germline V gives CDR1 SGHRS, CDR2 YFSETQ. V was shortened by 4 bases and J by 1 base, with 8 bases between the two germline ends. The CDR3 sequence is CASSLRTQETQYF. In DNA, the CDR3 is TGCGCCAGCAGCCTCAGAACCCAAGAGACCCAGTACTTC.

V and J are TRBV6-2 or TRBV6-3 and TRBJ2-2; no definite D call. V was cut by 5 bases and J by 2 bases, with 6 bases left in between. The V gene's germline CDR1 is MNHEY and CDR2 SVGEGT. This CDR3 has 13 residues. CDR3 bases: TGTGCCAGCAGTCCCCCTAACACCGGGGAGCTGTTTTTT. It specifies CASSPPNTGELFF.

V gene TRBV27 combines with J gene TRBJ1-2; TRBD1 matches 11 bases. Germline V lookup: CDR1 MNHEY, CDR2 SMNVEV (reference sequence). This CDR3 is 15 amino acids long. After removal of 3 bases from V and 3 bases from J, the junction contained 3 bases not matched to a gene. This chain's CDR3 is CASSLTGQGDYGYTF. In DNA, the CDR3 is TGTGCCAGCAGTTTGACGGGACAGGGGGACTATGGCTACACCTTC.

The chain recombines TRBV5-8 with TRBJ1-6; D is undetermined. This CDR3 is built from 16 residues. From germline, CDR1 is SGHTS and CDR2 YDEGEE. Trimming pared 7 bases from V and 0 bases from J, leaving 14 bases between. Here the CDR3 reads CASPTGNSSYNSPLHF. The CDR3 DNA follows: TGTGCCAGCCCTACGGGGAATAGCTCCTATAATTCACCCCTCCACTTT.

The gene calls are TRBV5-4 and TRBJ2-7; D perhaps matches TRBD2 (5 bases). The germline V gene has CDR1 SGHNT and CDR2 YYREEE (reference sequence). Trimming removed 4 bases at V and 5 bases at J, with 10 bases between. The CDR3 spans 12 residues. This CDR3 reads CASSRLADEQYF. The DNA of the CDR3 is TGTGCCAGCAGCCGCCTAGCCGACGAGCAGTACTTC.

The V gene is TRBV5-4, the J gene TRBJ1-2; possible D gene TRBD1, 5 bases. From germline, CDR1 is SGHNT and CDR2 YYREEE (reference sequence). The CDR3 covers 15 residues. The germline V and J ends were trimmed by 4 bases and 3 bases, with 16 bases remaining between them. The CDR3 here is CASSRSGTGDYGYTF. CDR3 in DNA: TGTGCCAGCAGCCGTAGCGGGACGGGGGACTATGGCTACACCTTC.

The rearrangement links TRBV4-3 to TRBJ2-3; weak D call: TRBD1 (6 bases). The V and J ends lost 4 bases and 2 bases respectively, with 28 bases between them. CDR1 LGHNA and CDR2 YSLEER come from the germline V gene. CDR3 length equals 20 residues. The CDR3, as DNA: TGCGCCAGCAGCCTCAAACCATGGGGGCGCTTCGCCCAGAACACAGATACGCAGTATTTT. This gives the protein CASSLKPWGRFAQNTDTQYF.

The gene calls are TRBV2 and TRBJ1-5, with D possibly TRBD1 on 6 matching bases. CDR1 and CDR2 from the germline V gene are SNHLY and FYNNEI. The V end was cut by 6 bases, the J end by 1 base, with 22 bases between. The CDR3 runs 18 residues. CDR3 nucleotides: TGTGCCAGCAGCCGGGACATCTCGGGCTTTGACAGCAATCAGCCCCAGCATTTT. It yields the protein CASSRDISGFDSNQPQHF.

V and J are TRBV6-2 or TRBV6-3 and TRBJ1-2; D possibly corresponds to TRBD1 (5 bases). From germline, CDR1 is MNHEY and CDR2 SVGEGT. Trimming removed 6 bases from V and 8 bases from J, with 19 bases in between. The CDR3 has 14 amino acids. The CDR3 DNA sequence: TGTGCCAGCAGCCTCCGGAGGGGAGGTCAGGGCTACACCTTC. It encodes CASSLRRGGQGYTF.

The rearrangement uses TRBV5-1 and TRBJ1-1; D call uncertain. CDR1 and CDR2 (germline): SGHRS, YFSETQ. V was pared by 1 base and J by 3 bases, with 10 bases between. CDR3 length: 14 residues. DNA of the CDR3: TGCGCCAGCAGCTTGAACCGTGATTACACTGAAGCTTTCTTT. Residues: CASSLNRDYTEAFF.

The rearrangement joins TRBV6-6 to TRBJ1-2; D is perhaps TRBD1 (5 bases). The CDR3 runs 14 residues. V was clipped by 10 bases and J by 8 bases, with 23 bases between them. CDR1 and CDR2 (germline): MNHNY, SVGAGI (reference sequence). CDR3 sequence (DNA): TGTGCCACCCTCCACTCGGGGGGGGGTCTGGGCTACACCTTC. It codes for CATLHSGGGLGYTF.

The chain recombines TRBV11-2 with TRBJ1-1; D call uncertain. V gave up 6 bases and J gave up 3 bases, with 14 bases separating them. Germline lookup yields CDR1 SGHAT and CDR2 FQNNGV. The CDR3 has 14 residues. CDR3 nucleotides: TGTGCCAGCAGTTCGAAGTCCGTTCACACTGAAGCTTTCTTT. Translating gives CASSSKSVHTEAFF.

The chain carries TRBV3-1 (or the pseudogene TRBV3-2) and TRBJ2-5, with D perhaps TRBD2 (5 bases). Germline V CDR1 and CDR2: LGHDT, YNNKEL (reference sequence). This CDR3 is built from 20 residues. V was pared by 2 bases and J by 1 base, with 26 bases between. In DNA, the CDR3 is TGTGCCAGCAGCCAAAGATGGCCGCTAGCCGGTCGGGGTCCCCAAGAGACCCAGTACTTC. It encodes CASSQRWPLAGRGPQETQYF.

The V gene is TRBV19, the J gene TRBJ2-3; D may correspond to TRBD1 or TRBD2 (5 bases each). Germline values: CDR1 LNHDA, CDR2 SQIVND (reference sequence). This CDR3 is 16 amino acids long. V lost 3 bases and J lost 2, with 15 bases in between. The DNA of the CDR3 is TGTGCCAGTAGTATGGGGACGGGGATTAACACAGATACGCAGTATTTT. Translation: CASSMGTGINTDTQYF.

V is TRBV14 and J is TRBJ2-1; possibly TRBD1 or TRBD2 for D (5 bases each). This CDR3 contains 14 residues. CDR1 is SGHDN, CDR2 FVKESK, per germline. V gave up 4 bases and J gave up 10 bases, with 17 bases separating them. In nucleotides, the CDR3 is TGTGCCAGCAGCCGGGGACCCAGGCAGGGCGAGCAGTTCTTC. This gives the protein CASSRGPRQGEQFF.

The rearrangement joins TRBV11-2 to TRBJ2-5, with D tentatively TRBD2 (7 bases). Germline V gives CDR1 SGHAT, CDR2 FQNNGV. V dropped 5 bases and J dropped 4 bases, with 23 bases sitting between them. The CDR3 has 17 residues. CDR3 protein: CASSLGGGGRMGETQYF. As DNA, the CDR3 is TGTGCCAGCAGCCTCGGGGGAGGGGGGAGGATGGGAGAGACCCAGTACTTC.

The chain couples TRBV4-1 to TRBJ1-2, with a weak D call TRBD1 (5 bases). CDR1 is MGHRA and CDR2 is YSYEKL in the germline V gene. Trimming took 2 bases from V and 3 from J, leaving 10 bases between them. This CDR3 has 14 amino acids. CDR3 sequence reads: CASSQNLGDYGYTF. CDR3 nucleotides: TGCGCCAGCAGCCAAAACCTGGGGGACTATGGCTACACCTTC.

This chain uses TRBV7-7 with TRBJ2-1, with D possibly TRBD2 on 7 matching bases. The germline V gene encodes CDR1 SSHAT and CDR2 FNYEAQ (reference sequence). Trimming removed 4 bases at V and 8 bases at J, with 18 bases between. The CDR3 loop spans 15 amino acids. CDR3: CASSSGAGARYEQFF. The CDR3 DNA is TGTGCCAGCAGCTCGGGGGCGGGAGCAAGGTATGAGCAGTTCTTC. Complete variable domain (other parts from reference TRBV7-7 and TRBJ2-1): GAGVSQSPRYKVTKRGQDVTLRCDPISSHATLYWYQQALGQGPEFLTYFNYEAQPDKSGLPSDRFSAERPEGSISTLTIQRTEQRDSAMYRCASSSGAGARYEQFFGPGTRLTVL.

The CDR3: CASSPMSTPRGNTEAFF. The CDR3 DNA reads as TGTGCCAGCTCACCAATGAGCACCCCAAGGGGGAACACTGAAGCTTTCTTT. This chain connects TRBV18 to TRBJ1-1; possibly TRBD1 for D (5 bases). V shed 2 bases and J shed 1 base, with 17 bases lying between them. The CDR3 sequence is 17 residues long. Germline lookup yields CDR1 KGHSH and CDR2 LQKENI.

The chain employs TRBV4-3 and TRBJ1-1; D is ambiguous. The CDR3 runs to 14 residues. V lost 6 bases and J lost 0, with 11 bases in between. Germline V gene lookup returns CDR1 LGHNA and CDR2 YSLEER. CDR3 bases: TGCGCCAGCAGGGCCCTGGGAGTGAACACTGAAGCTTTCTTT. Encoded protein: CASRALGVNTEAFF.

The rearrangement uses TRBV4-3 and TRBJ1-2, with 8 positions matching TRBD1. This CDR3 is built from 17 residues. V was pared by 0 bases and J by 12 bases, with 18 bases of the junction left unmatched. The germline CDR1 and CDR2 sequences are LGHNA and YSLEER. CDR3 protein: CASSQESSGTGLGSNTF. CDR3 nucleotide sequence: TGCGCCAGCAGCCAAGAAAGCTCGGGGACAGGTCTGGGGTCGAACACCTTC.

The DNA of the CDR3 is TGTGCCAGCAGCTTTTCGACAGGATGGCCAACTAATGAAAAACTGTTTTTT. This sequence encodes CASSFSTGWPTNEKLFF. The chain has TRBV7-2 and TRBJ1-4, with D possibly TRBD1 on 6 matching bases. The CDR3 is 17 residues long. The germline V gene encodes CDR1 SGHTA and CDR2 FQGNSA. The V end lost 3 bases, the J end lost 0 bases, and 14 bases lay between the germline ends.

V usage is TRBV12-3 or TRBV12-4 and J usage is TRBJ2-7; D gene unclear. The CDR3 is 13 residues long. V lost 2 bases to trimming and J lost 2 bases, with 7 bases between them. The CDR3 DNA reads TGTGCCAGCAGTTTATACTCCCCCTACGAGCAGTACTTC. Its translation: CASSLYSPYEQYF.

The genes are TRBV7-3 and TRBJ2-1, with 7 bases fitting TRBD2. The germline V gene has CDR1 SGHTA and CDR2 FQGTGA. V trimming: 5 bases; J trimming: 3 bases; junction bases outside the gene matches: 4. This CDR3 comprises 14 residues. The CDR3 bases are TGTGCCAGCAGCCCCTCTAGCGGCTACAATGAGCAGTTCTTC. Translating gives CASSPSSGYNEQFF.